This T cell receptor (beta chain) is from a study of T cell responses to AZD1222 COVID-19 vaccine. Across the whole study: Whether given at about 4 or about 12 weeks, second doses were pooled. Study-level findings and limits: The donor cohort was predominantly white British with a female majority, and clonal diversity may have been underestimated. Among spike-specific TCRs, nearly half reportedly target unmutated variant regions. Sampling captured repertoires only after the peak T cell response.

Worth noting for this clone: Its specificity is unknown.

Data came from immunoSEQ multiplex PCR; TCRdb stores just in-frame clones and leaves some out. The repertoire holds fewer than 110,000 clones, with under 95% as singletons. The source of this sequence is an adult in good health. Source: peripheral blood, taken on day 0 of AZD1222 vaccination.

CDR3 protein: CASSQPGTVVAGELFF. The CDR3 DNA is TGTGCCAGCAGCCAACCCGGGACAGTTGTGGCCGGGGAGCTGTTTTTT. The chain joins TRBV5-4 to TRBJ2-2; 7 bases fit TRBD1. Germline values: CDR1 SGHNT, CDR2 YYREEE (reference sequence). V shed 4 bases, J shed 6 bases, and the junction held 12 bases outside the gene matches. This CDR3 is 16 amino acids long.